Included here is one TCR beta chain sequence, with context. The target antigen is unknown. The PCR used 60 Vbeta and 13 Jbeta primers. Repertoires were generated with immunoSEQ multiplex PCR, while TCRdb's copy carries only in-frame clones and drops some. The repertoire consists of 150,000 to 200,000 clones, with roughly 82% occurring once and the leading ten covering around 10%. The data derive from a study of cytomegalovirus exposure and HLA in healthy donors. For the study at large: Findings of an earlier analysis included some 120 million unique TCR beta sequences from roughly 190 million T cells. General study points: It has been reported that TCR beta sequences accurately predicted the HLA-A and HLA-B alleles of most subjects. Upon later analysis, TCR association rates were observed to vary by HLA locus, being highest for DRB1 and lowest for HLA-C.

Trimming removed 4 bases at V and 0 bases at J, with 16 bases between. The CDR3 length is 17 residues. Germline V gene lookup returns CDR1 LGHNA and CDR2 YSLEER. This clonotype was obtained from a man in his forties or fifties in good health and CMV-seropositive. The sequenced sample consisted of PBMCs. The genes are TRBV4-3 and TRBJ2-1; D is uncertain. The CDR3: CASSPDWSATSYNEQFF. In nucleotides, the CDR3 is TGCGCCAGCAGCCCCGACTGGTCTGCAACCTCCTACAATGAGCAGTTCTTC.